These T cell receptor beta chains were read from a single sample in a study of T-cell memory formation after mild COVID-19. TCRdb reprocessed the 5' RACE reads via MiXCR and lists one record per CDR3 protein. In the table there are approximately 250,000 distinct CDR3 sequences, over 15% of which are singletons. Sequencing used PBMCs or a T cell subset sorted from them (not recorded which). The receptors were sampled from a young man who had mild COVID-19 (a few samples of this study predate the infection). Cell type and time point are not known. Each CDR3 is given with its conserved first and last residue. Each record gives: V gene, CDR3 length, J gene, clone size, D gene, CDR3 DNA, CDR3 protein. A D gene is named only where the DNA matches it firmly. Clone size is given for some rows only: seen once, a few or many times, or a class if the clone is expanded.

v_call: TRBV6-6
cdr3_length: 16
j_call: TRBJ2-6
clone_size: -
d_call: -
cdr3_nt: TGTGCCAGCACCCGCGACAGGTTTTCTGGGGCCAACGTCCTGACTTTC
cdr3_aa: CASTRDRFSGANVLTF

v_call: TRBV6-5
cdr3_length: 14
j_call: TRBJ1-1
clone_size: few
d_call: -
cdr3_nt: TGTGCCAGCAGTTACCGGGGTACTTGGACTGAAGCTTTCTTT
cdr3_aa: CASSYRGTWTEAFF

v_call: TRBV7-3
cdr3_length: 13
j_call: TRBJ2-5
clone_size: -
d_call: -
cdr3_nt: TGTGCCAGCAGCTTAGGGGTAGAAGAGACCCAGTACTTC
cdr3_aa: CASSLGVEETQYF

v_call: TRBV4-1
cdr3_length: 14
j_call: TRBJ2-2
clone_size: -
d_call: -
cdr3_nt: TGCGCCAGCAGCCGACAAAGGGACACCGGGGAGCTGTTTTTT
cdr3_aa: CASSRQRDTGELFF

v_call: TRBV4-3
cdr3_length: 16
j_call: TRBJ1-3
clone_size: -
d_call: -
cdr3_nt: TGCGCCAGCAGCCAAGATCTCGGGGGGCTTGGAAACACCATATATTTT
cdr3_aa: CASSQDLGGLGNTIYF

v_call: TRBV4-1
cdr3_length: 14
j_call: TRBJ1-1
clone_size: few
d_call: -
cdr3_nt: TGCGCCAGCAGCCCAGGGGAAGGTATCACTGAAGCTTTCTTT
cdr3_aa: CASSPGEGITEAFF

v_call: TRBV10-3
cdr3_length: 15
j_call: TRBJ2-1
clone_size: once
d_call: -
cdr3_nt: TGTGCCATCAGCGCCGTGCAGGGCTACTACACTGAGCAGTTCTTC
cdr3_aa: CAISAVQGYYTEQFF

v_call: TRBV20-1
cdr3_length: 14
j_call: TRBJ2-2
clone_size: -
d_call: -
cdr3_nt: TGCAGTGCTAGAGATCTTGGTAACACCGGGGAGCTGTTTTTT
cdr3_aa: CSARDLGNTGELFF

v_call: TRBV20-1
cdr3_length: 15
j_call: TRBJ2-3
clone_size: few
d_call: TRBD2
cdr3_nt: TGCAGTGCCGTACTAGCGGGGATGTTCCCAGATACGCAGTATTTT
cdr3_aa: CSAVLAGMFPDTQYF

v_call: TRBV3-1
cdr3_length: 16
j_call: TRBJ2-1
clone_size: -
d_call: TRBD2
cdr3_nt: TGTGCCAGCAGCCCAGCCCCGGGGGGGGGCGGCAATGAGCAGTTCTTC
cdr3_aa: CASSPAPGGGGNEQFF

v_call: TRBV2
cdr3_length: 12
j_call: TRBJ1-5
clone_size: many
d_call: TRBD1
cdr3_nt: TGTGCCAGCGACAGGGGAGGTCAGCCCCAGCATTTT
cdr3_aa: CASDRGGQPQHF

v_call: TRBV5-1
cdr3_length: 15
j_call: TRBJ2-5
clone_size: few
d_call: TRBD2
cdr3_nt: TGCGCCAGCAGACAGCAAGCGGGGTTCCAAGAGACCCAGTACTTC
cdr3_aa: CASRQQAGFQETQYF

v_call: TRBV25-1
cdr3_length: 15
j_call: TRBJ2-3
clone_size: -
d_call: TRBD2
cdr3_nt: TGTGCCAGCAGTGAATCGGTAGCGGGGATAGATACGCAGTATTTT
cdr3_aa: CASSESVAGIDTQYF

v_call: TRBV10-3
cdr3_length: 14
j_call: TRBJ2-6
clone_size: -
d_call: -
cdr3_nt: TGTGCCATCAGGAGGACTTTTGGGGCCAACGTCCTGACTTTC
cdr3_aa: CAIRRTFGANVLTF

v_call: TRBV20-1
cdr3_length: 14
j_call: TRBJ2-1
clone_size: few
d_call: TRBD1
cdr3_nt: TGCAGTGCTAACCGGGACAGGGGGTACAATGAGCAGTTCTTC
cdr3_aa: CSANRDRGYNEQFF

v_call: TRBV4-3
cdr3_length: 16
j_call: TRBJ2-3
clone_size: -
d_call: TRBD2
cdr3_nt: TGCGCCAGCAGCCAAGTCTGGCTAGCGGGGGGGCCAACGCAGTATTTT
cdr3_aa: CASSQVWLAGGPTQYF

v_call: TRBV4-1
cdr3_length: 12
j_call: TRBJ1-1
clone_size: few
d_call: -
cdr3_nt: TGCGCCAGCAGCCAAGAGGGCAGGACAGCTTTCTTT
cdr3_aa: CASSQEGRTAFF

v_call: TRBV7-2
cdr3_length: 17
j_call: TRBJ1-1
clone_size: few
d_call: TRBD1
cdr3_nt: TGTGCCAGCAGCCCATATGGACAGGGGGAGAGAAACACTGAAGCTTTCTTT
cdr3_aa: CASSPYGQGERNTEAFF

v_call: TRBV3-1
cdr3_length: 18
j_call: TRBJ2-7
clone_size: -
d_call: -
cdr3_nt: TGTGCCAGCAGCCCCAGTTTCCGAGACAGGTGGATTTCTTTCGAGCAGTACTTC
cdr3_aa: CASSPSFRDRWISFEQYF

v_call: TRBV7-9
cdr3_length: 15
j_call: TRBJ2-7
clone_size: -
d_call: TRBD1
cdr3_nt: TGTGCCAGCAGCTCTCAACCCGGGACAGACTACGAGCAGTACTTC
cdr3_aa: CASSSQPGTDYEQYF

v_call: TRBV11-2
cdr3_length: 15
j_call: TRBJ2-4
clone_size: -
d_call: -
cdr3_nt: TGTGCCAGCAGCACTATTACAGGGTCTGCGAACATTCAGTACTTC
cdr3_aa: CASSTITGSANIQYF

v_call: TRBV12-3/TRBV12-4
cdr3_length: 13
j_call: TRBJ2-1
clone_size: many
d_call: -
cdr3_nt: TGTGCCAGCCGAAGGGCGGCGGTCAATGAGCAGTTCTTC
cdr3_aa: CASRRAAVNEQFF

v_call: TRBV20-1
cdr3_length: 14
j_call: TRBJ2-3
clone_size: few
d_call: TRBD1
cdr3_nt: TGCAGTGCCCGACAGGGGGCCTTCACAGATACGCAGTATTTT
cdr3_aa: CSARQGAFTDTQYF

v_call: TRBV27
cdr3_length: 15
j_call: TRBJ2-5
clone_size: -
d_call: -
cdr3_nt: TGTGCCAGCAGTCGCTTTTCTGGAGGGGTCGGGACCCAGTACTTC
cdr3_aa: CASSRFSGGVGTQYF

v_call: TRBV19
cdr3_length: 13
j_call: TRBJ2-7
clone_size: -
d_call: -
cdr3_nt: TGTGCCAGTAGTATTTTAGAAGGGTTCGAGCAGTACTTC
cdr3_aa: CASSILEGFEQYF

v_call: TRBV20-1
cdr3_length: 14
j_call: TRBJ2-1
clone_size: -
d_call: TRBD1
cdr3_nt: TGCAGTGCTAGAGCCCTGGTACAGGGGTATGAGCAGTTCTTC
cdr3_aa: CSARALVQGYEQFF

v_call: TRBV11-1
cdr3_length: 11
j_call: TRBJ1-1
clone_size: few
d_call: -
cdr3_nt: TGTGCCAGCAGCTTAGGTCCTGAAGCTTTCTTT
cdr3_aa: CASSLGPEAFF

v_call: TRBV7-9
cdr3_length: 13
j_call: TRBJ2-3
clone_size: -
d_call: -
cdr3_nt: TGTGCCAGCAGGGGAAGGGGCCAACGGCAGCAGTATTTT
cdr3_aa: CASRGRGQRQQYF

v_call: TRBV12-3/TRBV12-4
cdr3_length: 18
j_call: TRBJ1-3
clone_size: few
d_call: -
cdr3_nt: TGTGCCAGCAGTTTAGGGGCTCGACAGCTTGCCTCTGGAAACACCATATATTTT
cdr3_aa: CASSLGARQLASGNTIYF

v_call: TRBV6-5
cdr3_length: 14
j_call: TRBJ1-6
clone_size: -
d_call: TRBD1
cdr3_nt: TGTGCCAGCAGTTCCTGGACAGGAAATTCACCCCTCCACTTT
cdr3_aa: CASSSWTGNSPLHF

v_call: TRBV4-3
cdr3_length: 15
j_call: TRBJ1-2
clone_size: few
d_call: TRBD1
cdr3_nt: TGCGCCAGCAGCCAAGATACCGGACAGGGGAATGGCTACACCTTC
cdr3_aa: CASSQDTGQGNGYTF

v_call: TRBV6-2/TRBV6-3
cdr3_length: 15
j_call: TRBJ2-7
clone_size: few
d_call: TRBD1
cdr3_nt: TGTGCCAGCACCGAATTAAGGGACAGGGGAAACGAGCAGTACTTC
cdr3_aa: CASTELRDRGNEQYF